The entry below gives a single TCR beta chain sequence along with its context. Produced via immunoSEQ multiplex PCR; TCRdb's table is partial and in-frame only. Altogether a few hundred thousand clones are present, 75% to 90% being singletons, with the ten largest covering 5% to 5.5%. V was pared by 2 bases and J by 2 bases, with 2 bases of the junction left unmatched. The CDR3 runs to 15 residues. Germline V gives CDR1 MNHEY, CDR2 SVGAGI. The sample comes from a study of blood T cell repertoires in COVID-19. The TCR comes from a woman in her fifties or sixties who had recovered from COVID-19. The specimen was PBMCs or T cells enriched from blood (not recorded which). The chain joins TRBV6-5 to TRBJ1-4, with 7 bases identical to TRBD1. DNA for the CDR3: TGTGCCAGCAGTTACACCAGGGGGACTAATGAAAAACTGTTTTTT. Translating it yields CASSYTRGTNEKLFF.